Here is one T cell receptor (beta chain) with its context. The antigen this receptor binds is unknown. It has no much larger one-base neighbor in the sample; base qualities were not kept. The sample is drawn from a study of blood T cell repertoires in COVID-19 (dated by TCRdb to 2020 to 2022). About the investigation overall: The collaborator samples originated in the United States, Italy and Spain and spanned the acute and convalescent phases of COVID-19. Where available, HLA class I and class II types were taken from metadata supplied by the sample provider and were not determined by assay-based typing. Sample metadata almost always included a de-identified subject ID, COVID-19 status, age in years and sex. Subjects who had been exposed to COVID-19, were actively infected with it, or had recovered from it provided the deeply sampled blood TCRbeta repertoires that made up the dataset. A freely available public database, intended as a resource for researchers studying the immune response to SARS-CoV-2, is where the repertoires were released. The samples were drawn from two sources: the first 160 participants of the ongoing ImmuneRACE study, and 950 to 1,500 subjects contributed by 6 global collaborators. The material from the prospective study consisted of cDNA or gDNA derived from T cells, B-cell-depleted T cells, or PBMCs.

The immunoSEQ Assay, a bias-controlled multiplex PCR, was used to amplify TCRbeta CDR3 regions from genomic DNA. As for the original processing: Nucleated cell counts per sample were estimated from amplification of reference gene primers within the assay. To quantify the absolute abundance of each unique TCRbeta CDR3 rearrangement, sequence reads were collapsed and filtered. For each sample, productive Simpson clonality was calculated by taking the square root of Simpson's diversity index across productive rearrangements. Not all clones reach the TCRdb copy of this immuneACCESS table, which keeps in-frame sequences only. Checked studies attribute under half of the gap to unresolved V genes and leave the rest unexplained. V and J calls and clone size are as listed in that table; D and trimming were resolved from the DNA. The sample has roughly 260,000 clones on record, 90% of them singletons. 3.7% of the sample rests with the top ten.

Collaborating institutions collected whole blood in K2EDTA tubes following their own protocols. For TCRbeta analysis, collaborators shipped samples in one of three forms: frozen whole blood, isolated PBMCs, or DNA extracted from either of those sample types. Study-level results and caveats: Clinical and demographic metadata were provided uncurated, with the amount varying by source and participant.

The sequenced sample consisted of peripheral blood. The receptor comes from a middle-aged woman with acute or convalescent COVID-19.

The nucleotides are TGTGCCAGTAGCATACGGGGAAACGGGGAGCTGTTTTTT. This is translated as CASSIRGNGELFF. The V and J genes are TRBV19 and TRBJ2-2; a tentative D call is TRBD2 (5 bases match). Trimming at the junction amounts to 6 bases on V and 7 bases on J, and the germline ends lie 12 bases apart. The CDR3 runs 13 amino acids, cysteine and phenylalanine included. The only DNA kept is the CDR3, 39 bases in frame from the first base. Looking up the germline V gene (reference sequence) yields CDR1 LNHDA and CDR2 SQIVND. The full variable domain, with segments outside the CDR3 supplied by the reference TRBV19 and TRBJ2-2 proteins, appears as DGGITQSPKYLFRKEGQNVTLSCEQNLNHDAMYWYRQDPGQGLRLIYYSQIVNDFQKGDIAEGYSVSREKKESFPLTVTSAQKNPTAFYLCASSIRGNGELFFGEGSRLTVL.